This TCR beta chain derives from a study of blood T cells in healthy people across ages. The study's findings and limits: PBMC samples, being unsorted, prevented any conclusive comparison of naive and antigen-experienced cells.

V dropped 0 bases and J dropped 1 base, with 14 bases sitting between them. The CDR3 length is 16 residues. Germline V gene data show CDR1 as SGHRS and CDR2 as YFSETQ. Primers used in a second PCR of roughly 6 to 12 cycles were a sample-barcoded 5' primer and a J-beta primer mix. TCRdb ran MiXCR on the 5' RACE reads and lists one entry per CDR3 protein. The sample yields around 280,000 distinct CDR3 sequences, roughly 27% seen once. With regard to this clonotype: Its antigen is currently unknown.

This chain joins TRBV5-1 and TRBJ2-7; tentative D call: TRBD1 (6 bases). Specimen: blood. This TCR derives from a woman aged 65 to 85 in good health. In DNA, the CDR3 is TGCGCCAGCAGCTTGGCCCCGACAGGTCCATCCTACGAGCAGTACTTC. Translation: CASSLAPTGPSYEQYF.